The subject of this entry is one T cell receptor beta chain. As yet, its antigen is unknown. The source of the sample is a study of cytomegalovirus exposure and HLA in healthy donors. CDR3 length: 13 amino acids. Unmatched junction bases numbered 7, after V lost 6 bases and J lost 8 bases. CDR1 is LNHDA, CDR2 SQIVND, per germline (reference sequence). 13 Jbeta primers and 60 Vbeta primers were used for the PCR. This table comes from immunoSEQ multiplex PCR, and its TCRdb copy is limited to in-frame clones, with some not included. The top ten clones hold about 1.7% of a sample with 100,000 to 150,000 clones, around three quarters of them seen once. Study conclusions and caveats: CMV serostatus was the sole immune exposure data available. Several of the most significant clusters were apparently associated with common viral pathogens in a later analysis. TCR beta V segments were, for the most part, productive about 87% or about 30% of the time in an earlier analysis.

Nominally healthy donors provided the samples, though records likely missed some immune exposures. The J gene is TRBJ1-2, the V gene TRBV19; TRBD1 matches at 9 bases. The sequencing sample was made of PBMCs. This receptor was identified in a woman aged 50 to 60 in good health and CMV-seronegative. The CDR3 region has the DNA TGTGCCAGTAGCGTCGGGACAGGGAGAGGCTACACCTTC. It yields the protein CASSVGTGRGYTF.